The rows below give T cell receptor beta chains drawn from one sample of a study of cytomegalovirus exposure and HLA in healthy donors. Clones were read by immunoSEQ multiplex PCR, and TCRdb kept only the in-frame ones, dropping some. The top ten hold 2.2% of the sample, which has about 130,000 clones, more than 75% seen once. Sequencing was done on a sample of PBMCs. The receptor set was obtained from a man aged 30 to 45 in good health and CMV-seronegative. The CDR3 runs from the conserved cysteine through the conserved F or W. D genes are given only for firm matches. Clone size, where shown, is once, few, many, or a class for clones that have expanded.

. few TRBJ2-7 TRBV12-2 TGTGCAAGTCGAGCCTGGCAAGACAGGGGAGACGAGCAGTACTTC CASRAWQDRGDEQYF
TRBD1 . TRBJ1-1 TRBV12-5 TGTGCTAGTGGTTTGGTAGTGGGGGACAGGGGAGACACTGAAGCTTTCTTT CASGLVVGDRGDTEAFF
. . TRBJ2-7 TRBV20-1 TGCAGTGCTCTGACTAGCTACGAGCAGTACTTC CSALTSYEQYF
TRBD1 few TRBJ2-7 TRBV28 TGTGCCAGTAAAAGACAGGGCTACGAGCAGTACTTC CASKRQGYEQYF
. . TRBJ2-7 TRBV7-2 TGTGCCAGCAGCCAACGTGAGCTTCAGGCCGCCCACGAGCAGTACTTC CASSQRELQAAHEQYF
. . TRBJ2-4 TRBV30 TGTGCCTGGACCCTCGTAGGTAGCGGAAACATTCAGTACTTC CAWTLVGSGNIQYF
. . TRBJ2-1 TRBV5-4 TGTGCCAGCAGCTTGGGGCTTCCAGGGACTGACAATGAGCAGTTCTTC CASSLGLPGTDNEQFF
TRBD1 . TRBJ1-5 TRBV30 TGTGCCTGGAGTGTCTCCGGGACAGACCTTAGCCTAATATGCAATCAGCCCCAGCATTTT CAWSVSGTDLSLICNQPQHF
. . TRBJ2-2 TRBV18 TGTGCCAGCTCACACAGGGAAGTGGGCACCGGGGAGCTGTTTTTT CASSHREVGTGELFF
TRBD1 . TRBJ2-7 TRBV13 TGTGCCAGCAGCTCCGGGACAGGGGAAGGGAAGCAGTACTTC CASSSGTGEGKQYF
. few TRBJ1-1 TRBV7-9 TGTGCCAGCAGCTTGCCAGGGGCGACGGGGACTGAAGCTTTCTTT CASSLPGATGTEAFF
. . TRBJ1-1 TRBV29-1 TGCAGCGTTGAATTGCGCGAAGCTTTCTTT CSVELREAFF
TRBD2 once TRBJ2-1 TRBV7-2 TGTGCCAGCAGCTTAGGGTTTGGGACTAGCGCGTATGAGCAGTTCTTC CASSLGFGTSAYEQFF
. few TRBJ1-6 TRBV30 TGTGCCTGGACCTTAGGCGGGTACCCCCTGAATTCACCCCTCCACTTT CAWTLGGYPLNSPLHF
TRBD1 . TRBJ1-1 TRBV19 TGTGCCAGTAGTCGACAGGGGTACTACACTGAAGCTTTCTTT CASSRQGYYTEAFF
. . TRBJ2-5 TRBV5-1 TGCGCCAGCAGCTTGGCAGCGGGCGTCCCACAAGAGACCCAGTACTTC CASSLAAGVPQETQYF
. . TRBJ1-4 TRBV28 TGTGCCAGCAGTGCCCGGGGAGGGGCGGGAGAAAAACTGTTTTTT CASSARGGAGEKLFF
. few TRBJ2-7 TRBV28 TGTGCCAGCAGTTTATCGGGGGGCGACCACGAGCAGTACTTC CASSLSGGDHEQYF
. . TRBJ2-5 TRBV30 TGTGCCTGGAGTCAGGGTTTTAGAGAGACCCAGTACTTC CAWSQGFRETQYF
. . TRBJ1-2 TRBV4-1 TGCGCCAGCAGCCAACCTAGAGGAGATGGCTACACCTTC CASSQPRGDGYTF
. . TRBJ2-7 TRBV7-2 TGTGCCAGCCAACTAGGGAGCTCCTACGAGCAGTACTTC CASQLGSSYEQYF
. . TRBJ1-4 TRBV19 TGTGCCAGTCTACGGACTCCGGCAACTAATGAAAAACTGTTTTTT CASLRTPATNEKLFF
TRBD1 few TRBJ2-7 TRBV29-1 TGCAGCGTGGGGACAGGGACCTACGAGCAGTACTTC CSVGTGTYEQYF
TRBD1 . TRBJ1-5 TRBV28 TGTGCCAGCAGTTCCCTACAGGGGGCGATTCAGCCCCAGCATTTT CASSSLQGAIQPQHF
TRBD1 once TRBJ2-3 TRBV6-6 TGTGCCAGCAGCCTGGACAGGCGCACAGATACGCAGTATTTT CASSLDRRTDTQYF
TRBD1 . TRBJ1-2 TRBV29-1 TGCAGCGCGGGGGACAGAGTGGGGAGGGGCTACACCTTC CSAGDRVGRGYTF
. once TRBJ1-5 TRBV19 TGTGCCAGTAGTATAAGGCACGGACTGGGGAATGTTAAGCCCCAGCATTTT CASSIRHGLGNVKPQHF
. . TRBJ2-1 TRBV21-1 TGTGCCAGCAGGGGGAGCAACAATGAGCAGTTCTTC CASRGSNNEQFF
. . TRBJ2-1 TRBV7-8 TGTGCCAGCAGCTTAGCGCTGATTGGAGCCTTTGAGCAGTTCTTC CASSLALIGAFEQFF
TRBD2 . TRBJ2-7 TRBV5-1 TGCGCCAGCAGCTTCGGGACTAGCGGATACTTCAATCCCTACGAGCAGTACTTC CASSFGTSGYFNPYEQYF
TRBD2 . TRBJ2-2 TRBV28 TGTGCCAGCAGTTTAGGCCGGGAGGGGTTCGAGACCGGGGAGCTGTTTTTT CASSLGREGFETGELFF
TRBD2 . TRBJ2-1 TRBV28 TGTGCCAGCACCGAATCTCCGGGAGGGGACAATGAGCAGTTCTTC CASTESPGGDNEQFF
TRBD1 few TRBJ1-1 TRBV27 TGTGCCAGCAGTCAGACAGGGGTCACTGAAGCTTTCTTT CASSQTGVTEAFF
TRBD2 . TRBJ2-7 TRBV2 TGTGCCAGCAGTGACGCCGGACTAGCGGGAATCGAGCAGTACTTC CASSDAGLAGIEQYF
. . TRBJ2-7 TRBV12-2 TGTGCAAGTCGCTTAGCCGGACTAGCCTACGAGCAGTACTTC CASRLAGLAYEQYF
. . TRBJ2-2 TRBV6-5 TGTGCCAGCAGCCGCGGTCAGGGGTCTGGGGAGCTGTTTTTT CASSRGQGSGELFF
. . TRBJ1-4 TRBV18 TGTGCCAGCTCACCCCTGACAGCAACTAATGAAAAACTGTTTTTT CASSPLTATNEKLFF
TRBD1 . TRBJ1-2 TRBV27 TGTGCCAGCAGTTTCATTGAGGGGGCAGGTTCCTATGGCTACACCTTC CASSFIEGAGSYGYTF
TRBD2 . TRBJ2-5 TRBV15 TGTGCCACCAGCAGAGATGTAGCTAGCGGTCAAGAGACCCAGTACTTC CATSRDVASGQETQYF
TRBD2 . TRBJ2-1 TRBV30 TGTGCCTCAAGATCGTGGGCTAGCGGGAGTAGGGGCTCCTACAATGAGCAGTTCTTC CASRSWASGSRGSYNEQFF
TRBD1 . TRBJ2-5 TRBV25-1 TGTGCCAGCTCTACGGGACAGGGGACAGAGACCCAGTACTTC CASSTGQGTETQYF
. once TRBJ1-1 TRBV6-5 TGTGCCTCCTACGTGAGGGGGTCGGATGCTGAAGCTTTCTTT CASYVRGSDAEAFF
TRBD1 once TRBJ1-4 TRBV6-5 TGTGCCAGCAGTCCAGGTCAGGGGGGAAAACTGTTTTTT CASSPGQGGKLFF
TRBD2 . TRBJ2-7 TRBV11-2 TGTGCCAGCGGTCGGACTAGGAAGGGCTACGAGCAGTACTTC CASGRTRKGYEQYF
. few TRBJ2-5 TRBV5-6 TGTGCCAGCAGCTTGCGGCGCGGCCGCCAAGAGACCCAGTACTTC CASSLRRGRQETQYF
TRBD2 . TRBJ2-7 TRBV7-8 TGTGCCAGCAGCCCGTCGACTAGCGGGGGATACGAGCAGTACTTC CASSPSTSGGYEQYF
. . TRBJ2-1 TRBV5-6 TGTGCCAGCAGACGAGAGAGCTCCTACAATGAGCAGTTCTTC CASRRESSYNEQFF
TRBD2 . TRBJ2-6 TRBV5-1 TGCGCCAGCAGCTTCCTTAGCGGGAGGTACCTTACTGGGGCCAACGTCCTGACTTTC CASSFLSGRYLTGANVLTF
. . TRBJ2-1 TRBV30 TGTGCCTGGAGTGTTTCTAACAATGAGCAGTTCTTC CAWSVSNNEQFF
TRBD2 . TRBJ2-1 TRBV2 TGTGCCAGCAGTGGGGGGGCTAGCGGGAGGGCCTGGAATGAGCAGTTCTTC CASSGGASGRAWNEQFF
TRBD2 . TRBJ2-1 TRBV5-4 TGTGCCAGCAGCTTAGCGGGAGGGCGATTGCGTGAGCAGTTCTTC CASSLAGGRLREQFF
. . TRBJ1-1 TRBV2 TGTGCCAGCAGAGTCGACAGAAACACTGAAGCTTTCTTT CASRVDRNTEAFF
. few TRBJ2-2 TRBV9 TGTGCCAGCAGCGTAGTCTCGAACAGGGAGGGCACCGGGGAGCTGTTTTTT CASSVVSNREGTGELFF